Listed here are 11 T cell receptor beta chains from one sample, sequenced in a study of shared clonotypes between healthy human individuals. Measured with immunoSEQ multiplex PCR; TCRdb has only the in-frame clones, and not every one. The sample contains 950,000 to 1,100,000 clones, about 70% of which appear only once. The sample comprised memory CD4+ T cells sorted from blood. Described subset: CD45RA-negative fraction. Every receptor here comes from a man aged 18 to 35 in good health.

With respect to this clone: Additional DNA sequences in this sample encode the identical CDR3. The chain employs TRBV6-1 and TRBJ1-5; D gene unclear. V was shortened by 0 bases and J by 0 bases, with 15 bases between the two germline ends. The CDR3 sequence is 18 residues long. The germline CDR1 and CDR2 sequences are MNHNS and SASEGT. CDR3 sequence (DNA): TGTGCCAGCAGTGAAGCTATAGGAAGGCAGGCTAGCAATCAGCCCCAGCATTTT. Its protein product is CASSEAIGRQASNQPQHF.

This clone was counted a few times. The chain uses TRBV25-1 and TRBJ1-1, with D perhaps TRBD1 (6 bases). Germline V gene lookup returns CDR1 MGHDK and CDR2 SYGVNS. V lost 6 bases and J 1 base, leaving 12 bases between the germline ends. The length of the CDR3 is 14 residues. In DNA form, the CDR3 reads TGTGCCAGCAGAGCAGCCAGGGGGAACACTGAAGCTTTCTTT. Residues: CASRAARGNTEAFF. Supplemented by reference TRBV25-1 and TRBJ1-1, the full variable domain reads EADIYQTPRYLVIGTGKKITLECSQTMGHDKMYWYQQDPGMELHLIHYSYGVNSTEKGDLSSESTVSRIRTEHFPLTLESARPSHTSQYLCASRAARGNTEAFFGQGTRLTVV.

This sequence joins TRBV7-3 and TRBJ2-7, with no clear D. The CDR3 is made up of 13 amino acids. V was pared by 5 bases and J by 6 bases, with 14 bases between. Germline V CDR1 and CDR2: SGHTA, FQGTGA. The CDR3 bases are TGTGCCAGCAGCCCTCAAGGTTTTTCCGAGCAGTACTTC. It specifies CASSPQGFSEQYF.

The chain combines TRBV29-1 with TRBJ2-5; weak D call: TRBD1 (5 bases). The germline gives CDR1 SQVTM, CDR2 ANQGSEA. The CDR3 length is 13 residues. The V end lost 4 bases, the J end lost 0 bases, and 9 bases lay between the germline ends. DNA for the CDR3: TGCAGCGTTGCCGAGACAGACCAAGAGACCCAGTACTTC. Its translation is CSVAETDQETQYF.

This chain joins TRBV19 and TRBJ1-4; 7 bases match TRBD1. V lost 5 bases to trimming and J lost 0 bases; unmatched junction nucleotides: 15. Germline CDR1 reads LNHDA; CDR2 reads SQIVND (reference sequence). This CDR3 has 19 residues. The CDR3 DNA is TGTGCCAGTAGTTCAAGGCCCGGGACAGCTGTTTCAACTAATGAAAAACTGTTTTTT. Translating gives CASSSRPGTAVSTNEKLFF.

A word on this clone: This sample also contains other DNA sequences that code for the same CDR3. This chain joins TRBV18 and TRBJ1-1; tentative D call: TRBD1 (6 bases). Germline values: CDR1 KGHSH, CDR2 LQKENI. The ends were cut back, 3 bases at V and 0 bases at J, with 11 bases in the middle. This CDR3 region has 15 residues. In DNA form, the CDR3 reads TGTGCCAGCTCACCGTCGGACAGCATGAACACTGAAGCTTTCTTT. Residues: CASSPSDSMNTEAFF.

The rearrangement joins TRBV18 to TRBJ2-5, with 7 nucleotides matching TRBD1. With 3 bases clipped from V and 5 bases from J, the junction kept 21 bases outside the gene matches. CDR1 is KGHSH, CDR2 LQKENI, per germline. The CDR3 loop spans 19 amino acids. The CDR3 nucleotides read TGTGCCAGCTCACCCACGGATAACCTACAGACAGGGCGGTACGAGACCCAGTACTTC. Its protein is CASSPTDNLQTGRYETQYF.

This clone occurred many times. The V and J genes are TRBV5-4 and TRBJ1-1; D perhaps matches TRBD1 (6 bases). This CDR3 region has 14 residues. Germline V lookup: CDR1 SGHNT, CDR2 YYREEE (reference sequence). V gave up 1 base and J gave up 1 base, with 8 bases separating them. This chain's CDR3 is CASSLQGSNTEAFF. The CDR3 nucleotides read TGTGCCAGCAGCTTGCAGGGGTCGAACACTGAAGCTTTCTTT.

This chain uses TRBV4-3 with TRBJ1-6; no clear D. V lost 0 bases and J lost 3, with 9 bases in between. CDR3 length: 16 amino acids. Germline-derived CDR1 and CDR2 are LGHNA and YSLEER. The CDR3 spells CASSQEGSFYNSPLHF. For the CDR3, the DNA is TGCGCCAGCAGCCAAGAAGGCAGTTTCTATAATTCACCCCTCCACTTT.

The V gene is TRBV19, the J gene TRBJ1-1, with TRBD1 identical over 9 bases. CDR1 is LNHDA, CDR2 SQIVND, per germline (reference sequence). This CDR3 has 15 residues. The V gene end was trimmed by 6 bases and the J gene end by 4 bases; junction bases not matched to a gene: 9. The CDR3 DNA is TGTGCCAGTAGACGTCCCGGGACAGGGATCACTGAAGCTTTCTTT. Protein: CASRRPGTGITEAFF.

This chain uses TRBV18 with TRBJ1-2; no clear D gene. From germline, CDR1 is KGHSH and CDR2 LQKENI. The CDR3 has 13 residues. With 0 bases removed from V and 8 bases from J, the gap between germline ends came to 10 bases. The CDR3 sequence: CASSPPPPGGYTF. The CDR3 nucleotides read TGTGCCAGCTCACCACCTCCCCCGGGAGGCTACACCTTC. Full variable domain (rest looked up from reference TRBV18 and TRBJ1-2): NAGVMQNPRHLVRRRGQEARLRCSPMKGHSHVYWYRQLPEEGLKFMVYLQKENIIDESGMPKERFSAEFPKEGPSILRIQQVVRGDSAAYFCASSPPPPGGYTFGSGTRLTVV.